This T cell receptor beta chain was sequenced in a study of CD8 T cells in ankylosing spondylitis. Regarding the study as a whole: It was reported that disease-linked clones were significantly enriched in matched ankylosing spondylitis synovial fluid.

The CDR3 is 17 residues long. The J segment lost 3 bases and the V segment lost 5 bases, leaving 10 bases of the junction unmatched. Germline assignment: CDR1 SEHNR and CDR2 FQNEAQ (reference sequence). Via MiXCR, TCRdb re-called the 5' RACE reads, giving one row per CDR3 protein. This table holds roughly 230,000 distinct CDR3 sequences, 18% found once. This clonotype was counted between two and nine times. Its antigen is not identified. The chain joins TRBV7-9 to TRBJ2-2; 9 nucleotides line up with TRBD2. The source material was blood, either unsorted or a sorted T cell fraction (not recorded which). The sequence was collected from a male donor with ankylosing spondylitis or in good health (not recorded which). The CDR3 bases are TGTGCCAGCAGCCCAAGGACTAGCGACTCGCACACCGGGGAGCTGTTTTTT. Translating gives CASSPRTSDSHTGELFF.